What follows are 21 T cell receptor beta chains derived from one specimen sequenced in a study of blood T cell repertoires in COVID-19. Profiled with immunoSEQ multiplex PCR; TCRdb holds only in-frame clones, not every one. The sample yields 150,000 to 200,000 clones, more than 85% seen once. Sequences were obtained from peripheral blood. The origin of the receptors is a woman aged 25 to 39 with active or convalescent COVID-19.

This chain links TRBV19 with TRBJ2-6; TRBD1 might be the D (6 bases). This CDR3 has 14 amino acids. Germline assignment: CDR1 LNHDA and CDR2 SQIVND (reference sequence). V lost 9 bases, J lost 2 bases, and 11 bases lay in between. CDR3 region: CASTTGAGANVLTF. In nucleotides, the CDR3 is TGTGCCAGCACGACAGGTGCTGGGGCCAACGTCCTGACTTTC.

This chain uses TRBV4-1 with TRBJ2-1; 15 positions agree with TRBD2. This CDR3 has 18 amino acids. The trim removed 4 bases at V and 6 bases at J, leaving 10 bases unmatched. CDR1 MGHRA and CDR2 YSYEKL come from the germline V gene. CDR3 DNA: TGCGCCAGCAGCCCTCGGACTAGCGGGGGGGCCGGGTTCAATGAGCAGTTCTTC. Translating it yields CASSPRTSGGAGFNEQFF.

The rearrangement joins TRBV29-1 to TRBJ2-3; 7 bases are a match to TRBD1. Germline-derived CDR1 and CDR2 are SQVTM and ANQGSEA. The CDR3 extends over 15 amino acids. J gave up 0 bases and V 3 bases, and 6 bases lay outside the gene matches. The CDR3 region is CSVDADRASTDTQYF. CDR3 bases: TGCAGCGTTGATGCCGACAGGGCAAGCACAGATACGCAGTATTTT.

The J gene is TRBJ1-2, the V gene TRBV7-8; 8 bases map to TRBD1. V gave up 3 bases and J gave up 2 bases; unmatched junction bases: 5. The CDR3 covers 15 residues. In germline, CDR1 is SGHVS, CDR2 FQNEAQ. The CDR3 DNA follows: TGTGCCAGCAGCTTGGACAGGGCTCAAAACTATGGCTACACCTTC. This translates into CASSLDRAQNYGYTF.

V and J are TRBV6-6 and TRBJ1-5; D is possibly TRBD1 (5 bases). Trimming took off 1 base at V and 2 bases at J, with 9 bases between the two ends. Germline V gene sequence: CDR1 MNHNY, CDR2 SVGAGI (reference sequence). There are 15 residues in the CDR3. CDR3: CASSYLTAGNQPQHF. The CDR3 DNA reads TGTGCCAGCAGTTACTTGACAGCCGGCAATCAGCCCCAGCATTTT.

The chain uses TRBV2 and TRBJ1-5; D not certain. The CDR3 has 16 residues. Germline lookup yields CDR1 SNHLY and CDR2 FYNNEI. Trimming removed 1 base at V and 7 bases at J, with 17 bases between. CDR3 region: CASSEGAGFIYQPQHF. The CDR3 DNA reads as TGTGCCAGCAGTGAAGGGGCCGGATTTATTTACCAGCCCCAGCATTTT.

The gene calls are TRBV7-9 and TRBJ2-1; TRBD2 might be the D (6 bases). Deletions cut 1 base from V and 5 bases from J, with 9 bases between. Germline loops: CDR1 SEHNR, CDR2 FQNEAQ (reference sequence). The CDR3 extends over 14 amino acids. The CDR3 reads CASSLVAGHNEQFF. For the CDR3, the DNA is TGTGCCAGCAGCTTAGTGGCGGGGCACAATGAGCAGTTCTTC.

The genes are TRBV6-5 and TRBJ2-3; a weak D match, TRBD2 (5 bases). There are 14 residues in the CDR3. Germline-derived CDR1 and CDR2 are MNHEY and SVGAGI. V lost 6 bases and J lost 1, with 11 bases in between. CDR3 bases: TGTGCCAGCAGGAGGGATGGCGGCACAGATACGCAGTATTTT. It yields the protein CASRRDGGTDTQYF.

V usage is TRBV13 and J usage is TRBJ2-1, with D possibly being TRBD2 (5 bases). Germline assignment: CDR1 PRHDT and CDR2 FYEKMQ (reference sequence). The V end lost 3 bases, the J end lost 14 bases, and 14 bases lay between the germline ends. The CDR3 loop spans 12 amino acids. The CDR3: CASSLLEAGKFF. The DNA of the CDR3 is TGTGCCAGCAGCTTGCTAGAGGCCGGGAAGTTCTTC.

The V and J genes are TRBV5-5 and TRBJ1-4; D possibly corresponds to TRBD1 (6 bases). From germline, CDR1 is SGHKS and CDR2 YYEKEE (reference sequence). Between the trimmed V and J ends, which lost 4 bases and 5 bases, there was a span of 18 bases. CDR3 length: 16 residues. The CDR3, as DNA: TGTGCCAGCAGCCCGTACCGGACAGAAGGGAATGAAAAACTGTTTTTT. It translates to CASSPYRTEGNEKLFF.

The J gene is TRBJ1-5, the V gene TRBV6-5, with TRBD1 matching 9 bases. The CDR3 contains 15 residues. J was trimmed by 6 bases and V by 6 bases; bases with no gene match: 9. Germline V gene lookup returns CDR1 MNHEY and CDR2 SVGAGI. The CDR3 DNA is TGTGCCAGCAGATCCGGACAGGGGTCCGGTCAGCCCCAGCATTTT. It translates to CASRSGQGSGQPQHF.

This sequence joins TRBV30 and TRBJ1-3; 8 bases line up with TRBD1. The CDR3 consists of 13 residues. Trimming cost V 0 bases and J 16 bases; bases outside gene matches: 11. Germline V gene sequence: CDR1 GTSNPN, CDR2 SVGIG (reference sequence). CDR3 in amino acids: CAWSVTRTGLLYF. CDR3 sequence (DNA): TGTGCCTGGAGTGTAACGAGGACAGGGCTACTGTATTTT.

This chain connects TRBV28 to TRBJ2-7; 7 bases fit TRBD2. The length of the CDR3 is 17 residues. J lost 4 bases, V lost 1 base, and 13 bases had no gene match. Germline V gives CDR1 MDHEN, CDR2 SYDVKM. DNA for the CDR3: TGTGCCAGCAGTTTATTGGGGGGGACTCAAGCGATATACGAGCAGTACTTC. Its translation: CASSLLGGTQAIYEQYF.

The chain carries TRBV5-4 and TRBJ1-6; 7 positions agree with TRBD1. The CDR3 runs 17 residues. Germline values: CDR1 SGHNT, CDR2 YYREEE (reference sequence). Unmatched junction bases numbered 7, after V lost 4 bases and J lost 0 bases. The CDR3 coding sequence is TGTGCCAGCAGCGACACAGGGGAGAGCTCCTATAATTCACCCCTCCACTTT. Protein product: CASSDTGESSYNSPLHF. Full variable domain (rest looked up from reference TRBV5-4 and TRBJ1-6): ETGVTQSPTHLIKTRGQQVTLRCSSQSGHNTVSWYQQALGQGPQFIFQYYREEENGRGNFPPRFSGLQFPNYSSELNVNALELDDSALYLCASSDTGESSYNSPLHFGNGTRLTVT.

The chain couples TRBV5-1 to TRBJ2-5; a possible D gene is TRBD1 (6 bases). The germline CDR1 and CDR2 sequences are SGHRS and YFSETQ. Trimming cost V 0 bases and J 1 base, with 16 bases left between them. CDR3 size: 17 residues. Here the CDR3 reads CASSLAPGQVVQETQYF. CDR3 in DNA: TGCGCCAGCAGCTTGGCCCCGGGACAAGTCGTCCAAGAGACCCAGTACTTC.

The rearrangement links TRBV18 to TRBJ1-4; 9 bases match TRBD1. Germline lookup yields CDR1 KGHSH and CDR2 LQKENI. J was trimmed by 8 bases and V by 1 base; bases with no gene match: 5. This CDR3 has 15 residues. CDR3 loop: CASSPLQGAGEKLFF. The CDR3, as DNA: TGTGCCAGCTCACCACTACAGGGGGCAGGGGAAAAACTGTTTTTT.

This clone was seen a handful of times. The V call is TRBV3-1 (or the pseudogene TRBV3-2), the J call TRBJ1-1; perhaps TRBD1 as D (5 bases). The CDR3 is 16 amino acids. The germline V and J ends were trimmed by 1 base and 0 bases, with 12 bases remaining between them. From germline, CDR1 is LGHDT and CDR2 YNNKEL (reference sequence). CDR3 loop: CASSQGGSSLNTEAFF. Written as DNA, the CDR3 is TGTGCCAGCAGCCAAGGGGGCAGCAGCCTGAACACTGAAGCTTTCTTT.

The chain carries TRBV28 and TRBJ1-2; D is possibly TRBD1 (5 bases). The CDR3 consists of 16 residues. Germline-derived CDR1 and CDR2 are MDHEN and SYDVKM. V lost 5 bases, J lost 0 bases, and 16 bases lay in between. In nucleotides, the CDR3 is TGTGCCAGCAGTCCCCAGCGGGGGGGATCTAACTATGGCTACACCTTC. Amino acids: CASSPQRGGSNYGYTF.

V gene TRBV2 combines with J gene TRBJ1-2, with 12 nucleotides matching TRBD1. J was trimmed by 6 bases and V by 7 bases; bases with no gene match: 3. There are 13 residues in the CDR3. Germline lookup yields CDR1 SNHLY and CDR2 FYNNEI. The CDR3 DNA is TGTGCCAGCACCGGGACAGGGGGCGATGGCTACACCTTC. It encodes CASTGTGGDGYTF. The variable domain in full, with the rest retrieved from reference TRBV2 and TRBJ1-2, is EPEVTQTPSHQVTQMGQEVILRCVPISNHLYFYWYRQILGQKVEFLVSFYNNEISEKSEIFDDQFSVERPDGSNFTLKIRSTKLEDSAMYFCASTGTGGDGYTFGSGTRLTVV.

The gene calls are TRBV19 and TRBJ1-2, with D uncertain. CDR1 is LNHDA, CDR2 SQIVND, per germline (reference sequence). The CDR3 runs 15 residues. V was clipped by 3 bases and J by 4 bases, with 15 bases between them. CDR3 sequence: CASSIPHLGVYGYTF. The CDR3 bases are TGTGCCAGTAGTATTCCTCATCTAGGCGTCTATGGCTACACCTTC.

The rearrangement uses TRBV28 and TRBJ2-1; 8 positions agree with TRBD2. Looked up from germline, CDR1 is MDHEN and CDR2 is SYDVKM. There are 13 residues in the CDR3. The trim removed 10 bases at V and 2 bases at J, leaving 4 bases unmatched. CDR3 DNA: TGTGCCACCGGGACTAGTCCCTACAATGAGCAGTTCTTC. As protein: CATGTSPYNEQFF. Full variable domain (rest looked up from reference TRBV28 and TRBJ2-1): DVKVTQSSRYLVKRTGEKVFLECVQDMDHENMFWYRQDPGLGLRLIYFSYDVKMKEKGDIPEGYSVSREKKERFSLILESASTNQTSMYLCATGTSPYNEQFFGPGTRLTVL.